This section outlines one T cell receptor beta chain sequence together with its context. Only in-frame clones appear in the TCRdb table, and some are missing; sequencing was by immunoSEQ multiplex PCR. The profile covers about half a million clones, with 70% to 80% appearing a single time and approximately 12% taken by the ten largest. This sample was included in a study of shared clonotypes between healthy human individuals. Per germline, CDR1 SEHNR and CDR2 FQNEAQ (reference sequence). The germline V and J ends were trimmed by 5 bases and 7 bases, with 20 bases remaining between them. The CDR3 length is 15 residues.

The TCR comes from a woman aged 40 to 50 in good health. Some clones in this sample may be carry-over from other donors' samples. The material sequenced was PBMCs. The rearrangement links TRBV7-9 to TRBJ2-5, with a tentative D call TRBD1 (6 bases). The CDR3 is CASSAPGHRTGTQYF. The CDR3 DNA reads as TGTGCCAGCAGCGCGCCGGGACATAGGACCGGGACCCAGTACTTC.